This T cell receptor beta chain comes out of a study of blood T cells in healthy people across ages. CDR1 SEHNR and CDR2 FQNEAQ come from the germline V gene (reference sequence). The CDR3 runs to 16 residues. V was pared by 3 bases and J by 2 bases, with 5 bases of the junction left unmatched. Primers used in a second PCR of about 7 to 12 cycles were a sample-barcoded 5' primer and a J-beta primer mix. Every single cDNA molecule received a tag from a template-switch adaptor with 12 random nucleotides. A single record per CDR3 protein comes from TCRdb applying MiXCR to the 5' RACE reads. The sample carries around 1,500,000 distinct CDR3 sequences, 40% to 50% recorded once. Study results and limitations: Diversity was higher, and naive CD4+ cells more numerous, in long-lived donors than in aged donors.

In this sample, this clonotype turned up a few times. Its antigen is undetermined. The chain joins TRBV7-9 to TRBJ2-3, with TRBD2 matching over 10 bases. Sample: blood. This sequence originates from a woman younger than 35 in good health. Here the CDR3 reads CASSFGAGGNTDTQYF. CDR3 nucleotides: TGTGCCAGCAGCTTTGGAGCGGGGGGGAACACAGATACGCAGTATTTT.